The 27 T cell receptor beta chains reported below all come from one sample, sequenced in a study of shared clonotypes between healthy human individuals. Some clones are missing from TCRdb's copy, which holds only in-frame ones; the method was immunoSEQ multiplex PCR. The table includes around 2.5 million clones, 80% to 95% detected once. Source material: naive CD4+ T cells from PBMCs. The sample's subset: CD45RA+ positively selected. These receptor sequences come from a man between 18 and 35 years old in good health. Some clones in this sample may be carry-over from other donors' samples.

V usage is TRBV5-1 and J usage is TRBJ2-1; perhaps D is TRBD1 or TRBD2 (5 bases each). The ends were cut back, 4 bases at V and 8 bases at J, with 13 bases in the middle. Germline CDR1 and CDR2: SGHRS and YFSETQ. The CDR3 is 13 residues long. Here the CDR3 reads CASSTGPNHEQFF. CDR3 DNA: TGCGCCAGCAGCACGGGACCCAACCATGAGCAGTTCTTC.

This clone was detected only once. V is TRBV27 and J is TRBJ2-2; 7 nucleotides line up with TRBD1. V shed 8 bases, J shed 1 base, and the junction held 4 bases outside the gene matches. The CDR3 has 14 residues. Germline-derived CDR1 and CDR2 are MNHEY and SMNVEV (reference sequence). The CDR3 DNA reads as TGTGCCAGCCGGGACAGCCTGAACACCGGGGAGCTGTTTTTT. It codes for CASRDSLNTGELFF.

The chain joins TRBV6-1 to TRBJ1-6; D is possibly TRBD1 (6 bases). Trimming pared 11 bases from V and 5 bases from J, leaving 16 bases between. The CDR3 consists of 14 residues. CDR1 is MNHNS, CDR2 SASEGT, per germline. CDR3 nucleotides: TGTGCCGGATCCAGGGCAGGGGATAATTCACCCCTCCACTTT. This gives the protein CAGSRAGDNSPLHF.

V usage is TRBV4-3 and J usage is TRBJ1-6, with D uncertain. Trimming took 1 base from V and 14 from J, leaving 15 bases between them. CDR1 is LGHNA and CDR2 is YSLEER in the germline V gene. CDR3 size: 14 residues. CDR3 loop: CASSQGVRSPALHF. The CDR3 DNA follows: TGCGCCAGCAGCCAAGGGGTTCGATCGCCAGCCCTCCACTTT.

This clone has only one observation. This rearrangement joins TRBV2 to TRBJ2-7; 11 bases are a match to TRBD2. This CDR3 contains 15 residues. Germline CDR1 SNHLY, CDR2 FYNNEI. V lost 6 bases and J lost 3; bases outside the gene matches: 7. The CDR3: CASRPGLAGIYEQYF. Written as DNA, the CDR3 is TGTGCCAGCAGACCCGGACTAGCGGGTATCTACGAGCAGTACTTC.

The rearrangement joins TRBV30 to TRBJ2-7; D might be TRBD2 (7 bases). Germline V gene sequence: CDR1 GTSNPN, CDR2 SVGIG (reference sequence). The CDR3 consists of 13 residues. Deletions cut 0 bases from V and 5 bases from J, with 11 bases between. The CDR3 is CAWSVGGGHEQYF. As DNA, the CDR3 is TGTGCCTGGAGTGTAGGGGGGGGCCACGAGCAGTACTTC. The variable domain in full, with the rest retrieved from reference TRBV30 and TRBJ2-7, is SQTIHQWPATLVQPVGSPLSLECTVEGTSNPNLYWYRQAAGRGLQLLFYSVGIGQISSEVPQNLSASRPQDRQFILSSKKLLLSDSGFYLCAWSVGGGHEQYFGPGTRLTVT.

The genes are TRBV2 and TRBJ2-2; D tentatively fits TRBD1 or TRBD2 (5 bases each). Germline CDR1 reads SNHLY; CDR2 reads FYNNEI. Between the trimmed V and J ends, which lost 7 bases and 4 bases, there was a span of 10 bases. The CDR3 spans 13 residues. CDR3 DNA sequence: TGTGCCAGCATTTGGGGGTTCACCGGGGAGCTGTTTTTT. Protein product: CASIWGFTGELFF.

The rearrangement uses TRBV18 and TRBJ1-1; D call uncertain. Germline-derived CDR1 and CDR2 are KGHSH and LQKENI. The ends were cut back, 6 bases at V and 5 bases at J, with 25 bases in the middle. CDR3 length equals 17 residues. The DNA for the CDR3 is TGTGCCAGCTCCTCTACCCGTATATCGGGGAAGGAGACTGAAGCTTTCTTT. Its protein is CASSSTRISGKETEAFF.

The CDR3 here is CASSPGLNYGYTF. The CDR3 DNA sequence: TGTGCCAGCAGCCCGGGACTAAACTATGGCTACACCTTC. V gene TRBV6-6 combines with J gene TRBJ1-2, with a weak D call TRBD1 (5 bases). This CDR3 spans 13 amino acids. The germline V and J ends were trimmed by 6 bases and 2 bases, with 10 bases remaining between them. Germline V gives CDR1 MNHNY, CDR2 SVGAGI (reference sequence).

This clone has just a few counts. In the same sample, other DNA sequences code for this CDR3. V and J are TRBV2 and TRBJ1-5; no definite D call. Looked up from germline, CDR1 is SNHLY and CDR2 is FYNNEI. The germline V and J ends were trimmed by 4 bases and 0 bases, with 4 bases remaining between them. CDR3 length: 13 residues. The CDR3 spells CASSADSNQPQHF. In nucleotides, the CDR3 is TGTGCCAGCAGTGCCGATAGCAATCAGCCCCAGCATTTT. Together with reference TRBV2 and TRBJ1-5, the CDR3 gives the full variable domain: EPEVTQTPSHQVTQMGQEVILRCVPISNHLYFYWYRQILGQKVEFLVSFYNNEISEKSEIFDDQFSVERPDGSNFTLKIRSTKLEDSAMYFCASSADSNQPQHFGDGTRLSIL.

As for this clone: The same CDR3 can be traced to other DNA sequences in this sample. This rearrangement joins TRBV18 to TRBJ2-3; D unresolved. This CDR3 spans 13 amino acids. Germline CDR1 is KGHSH and CDR2 is LQKENI. V was clipped by 6 bases and J by 0 bases, with 7 bases between them. Here the CDR3 reads CASSLSSTDTQYF. CDR3 nucleotides: TGTGCCAGCTCTCTTAGCAGCACAGATACGCAGTATTTT.

This clone was detected only a few times. This sequence joins TRBV7-3 and TRBJ2-1, with 12 positions matching TRBD2. The CDR3 loop spans 16 amino acids. V lost 5 bases to trimming and J lost 4 bases; unmatched junction nucleotides: 6. Germline values: CDR1 SGHTA, CDR2 FQGTGA. CDR3 bases: TGTGCCAGCAGCCCTAGGACTAGCGGGGCGTACAATGAGCAGTTCTTC. It specifies CASSPRTSGAYNEQFF. Based on the CDR3 plus reference TRBV7-3 and TRBJ2-1, the full variable domain is GAGVSQTPSNKVTEKGKYVELRCDPISGHTALYWYRQSLGQGPEFLIYFQGTGAADDSGLPNDRFFAVRPEGSVSTLKIQRTERGDSAVYLCASSPRTSGAYNEQFFGPGTRLTVL.

The chain carries TRBV30 and TRBJ1-6; 7 bases line up with TRBD1. V lost 5 bases and J lost 6; bases outside the gene matches: 4. This CDR3 comprises 13 residues. The V gene's germline CDR1 is GTSNPN and CDR2 SVGIG (reference sequence). CDR3 in amino acids: CAWDRASNSPLHF. The CDR3 nucleotides are TGTGCCTGGGACAGGGCGAGTAATTCACCCCTCCACTTT.

V usage is TRBV18 and J usage is TRBJ1-4; D is ambiguous. Germline V gives CDR1 KGHSH, CDR2 LQKENI. The CDR3 length is 14 residues. The V end lost 0 bases, the J end lost 10 bases, and 12 bases lay between the germline ends. Written as DNA, the CDR3 is TGTGCCAGCTCACCACCAACATCCCGGGGAAAACTGTTTTTT. It codes for CASSPPTSRGKLFF. The full variable domain, rest sourced from reference TRBV18 and TRBJ1-4, is NAGVMQNPRHLVRRRGQEARLRCSPMKGHSHVYWYRQLPEEGLKFMVYLQKENIIDESGMPKERFSAEFPKEGPSILRIQQVVRGDSAAYFCASSPPTSRGKLFFGSGTQLSVL.

The gene calls are TRBV7-9 and TRBJ2-2; no definite D call. Trimming stripped 0 bases from V and 6 bases from J, with 8 bases between. CDR1 SEHNR and CDR2 FQNEAQ come from the germline V gene (reference sequence). The CDR3 length is 14 residues. The CDR3 DNA reads as TGTGCCAGCAGCTTAGCGTGGGCTTCCGGGGAGCTGTTTTTT. Translating it yields CASSLAWASGELFF.

The chain recombines TRBV5-1 with TRBJ2-1, with D possibly TRBD2 on 6 matching bases. The V end was cut by 3 bases, the J end by 8 bases, with 18 bases between. Germline V gives CDR1 SGHRS, CDR2 YFSETQ. The CDR3 length is 15 residues. CDR3 loop: CASSSMAQGGHEQFF. Written as DNA, the CDR3 is TGCGCCAGCAGCTCTATGGCGCAGGGAGGACATGAGCAGTTCTTC.

The J gene is TRBJ2-1, the V gene TRBV6-4, with 7 nucleotides matching TRBD1. V was pared by 6 bases and J by 5 bases, with 10 bases of the junction left unmatched. The germline gives CDR1 MRHNA, CDR2 SNTAGT. This CDR3 spans 15 amino acids. DNA for the CDR3: TGTGCCAGCAGCCCTTCGACAGGGATCCACAATGAGCAGTTCTTC. Translated, it gives CASSPSTGIHNEQFF.

The rearrangement joins TRBV5-4 to TRBJ2-3, with 10 nucleotides matching TRBD2. J gave up 2 bases and V 4 bases, and 4 bases lay outside the gene matches. Germline lookup yields CDR1 SGHNT and CDR2 YYREEE (reference sequence). The CDR3 is 15 residues long. The CDR3 DNA reads as TGTGCCAGCAGCCGCGGACTAGCGGTCACAGATACGCAGTATTTT. It translates to CASSRGLAVTDTQYF.

This chain connects TRBV6-1 to TRBJ2-7, with 8 bases fitting TRBD2. Germline loops: CDR1 MNHNS, CDR2 SASEGT. The trim removed 2 bases at V and 5 bases at J, leaving 11 bases unmatched. The CDR3 contains 16 residues. The CDR3 DNA reads as TGTGCCAGCAGTGAACTAGGACTAGCCTTTAGCAACGAGCAGTACTTC. It encodes CASSELGLAFSNEQYF.

The chain recombines TRBV6-5 with TRBJ2-5; D unresolved. This CDR3 has 13 amino acids. Germline values: CDR1 MNHEY, CDR2 SVGAGI. Between the trimmed V and J ends, which lost 3 bases and 2 bases, there was a span of 7 bases. For the CDR3, the DNA is TGTGCCAGCAGTTATGCCGGGCAAGAGACCCAGTACTTC. It yields the protein CASSYAGQETQYF.

V is TRBV20-1 and J is TRBJ1-1; 8 bases match TRBD1. The V gene end was trimmed by 5 bases and the J gene end by 8 bases; junction bases not matched to a gene: 4. The CDR3 totals 11 residues. CDR1 DFQATT and CDR2 SNEGSKA come from the germline V gene (reference sequence). The CDR3 spells CSADRGGEAFF. CDR3 nucleotide sequence: TGCAGTGCTGACAGGGGTGGCGAAGCTTTCTTT.

The chain is built from TRBV28 and TRBJ1-2, with TRBD1 identical over 7 bases. The trim removed 4 bases at V and 8 bases at J, leaving 16 bases unmatched. This CDR3 contains 16 residues. Germline CDR1 is MDHEN and CDR2 is SYDVKM. The CDR3 region has the DNA TGTGCCAGCAGTTCAAGACCAGGGGGACTAGCTGGGGGCTACACCTTC. Its protein product is CASSSRPGGLAGGYTF.

This rearrangement joins TRBV5-1 to TRBJ2-7, with 10 bases aligning to TRBD1. Germline V CDR1 and CDR2: SGHRS, YFSETQ. Trimming cost V 4 bases and J 1 base; bases outside gene matches: 8. This CDR3 is built from 16 residues. The CDR3 DNA follows: TGCGCCAGCAGCCCAACGACAGGGGGCAAATCCTACGAGCAGTACTTC. This codes for CASSPTTGGKSYEQYF.

This clone was counted once. V gene TRBV7-9 combines with J gene TRBJ1-4, with 9 bases identical to TRBD1. CDR1 SEHNR and CDR2 FQNEAQ come from the germline V gene (reference sequence). Losses at the gene ends were 2 bases for V and 8 bases for J; bases not matched to a gene: 6. The CDR3 has 15 amino acids. The CDR3, as DNA: TGTGCCAGCAGCTTAACAGGGGGCGTGGGGGAAAAACTGTTTTTT. Translating gives CASSLTGGVGEKLFF.

This chain links TRBV5-4 with TRBJ2-1; tentatively, D is TRBD1 (8 bases). The V end lost 4 bases, the J end lost 2 bases, and 16 bases lay between the germline ends. Germline-derived CDR1 and CDR2 are SGHNT and YYREEE (reference sequence). CDR3 length: 16 residues. The CDR3 coding sequence is TGTGCCAGCAGCACAAACAGGGGGGGGACCTACAATGAGCAGTTCTTC. It specifies CASSTNRGGTYNEQFF.

The J gene is TRBJ2-5, the V gene TRBV28; D is possibly TRBD1 or TRBD2 (5 bases each). In germline, CDR1 is MDHEN, CDR2 SYDVKM. Trimming took 6 bases from V and 1 from J, leaving 12 bases between them. The CDR3 sequence is 14 residues long. CDR3 in amino acids: CASSMGRSQETQYF. The CDR3 DNA is TGTGCCAGCAGCATGGGACGGAGCCAAGAGACCCAGTACTTC.

As DNA, the CDR3 is TGTGCCAGCAGCCGCCTACGCCGGGAGACTCGGGATCGGGAGCAGTTCTTC. Amino acids: CASSRLRRETRDREQFF. V usage is TRBV27 and J usage is TRBJ2-1, with a tentative D call TRBD2 (6 bases). Deletions cut 6 bases from V and 10 bases from J, with 28 bases between. In germline, CDR1 is MNHEY, CDR2 SMNVEV (reference sequence). CDR3 size: 17 residues.